Listed below are T cell receptor beta chains from one sample, sequenced in a study of blood T cell repertoires in COVID-19. Using immunoSEQ multiplex PCR, the repertoire was profiled, and TCRdb retains in-frame clones only, with some absent. The sample lists 110,000 or so clones; around 80% were seen once. The sequencing input was peripheral blood. The receptors were sampled from a human donor in a cohort sampled during active or convalescent COVID-19. Each CDR3 is given with its conserved first and last residue. D genes are given only for firm matches. Not all rows give a size; the values are once, few, many and, for expanded clones, a class.

>TRBV10-3|TRBJ2-1|-|-
CAISENFSPGIYNEQFF
TGTGCCATCAGTGAGAACTTTAGTCCCGGGATTTACAATGAGCAGTTCTTC
>TRBV4-3|TRBJ2-1|TRBD2|-
CASSQTSLAGQSYNEQFF
TGCGCCAGCAGCCAAACGTCTCTAGCGGGACAATCCTACAATGAGCAGTTCTTC
>TRBV27|TRBJ2-7|TRBD1|-
CASRPGTGPYEQYF
TGTGCCAGCAGGCCCGGGACAGGACCTTACGAGCAGTACTTC
>TRBV9|TRBJ2-3|-|-
CASSVEGGRLTDTQYF
TGTGCCAGCAGCGTAGAAGGAGGGAGGCTCACAGATACGCAGTATTTT
>TRBV18|TRBJ1-2|-|-
CASSPGTNYGYTF
TGTGCCAGCTCACCGGGCACCAACTATGGCTACACCTTC
>TRBV4-1|TRBJ2-7|-|-
CASSQIGVPLYF
TGCGCCAGCAGCCAAATAGGGGTGCCCCTGTACTTC
>TRBV18|TRBJ1-6|-|once
CASSPSSYNSPLHF
TGTGCCAGCTCCCCTAGCTCCTATAATTCACCCCTCCACTTT
>TRBV5-1|TRBJ1-3|TRBD1|-
CASSLSTGGSGNTIYF
TGCGCCAGCAGCTTGAGTACAGGGGGCTCTGGAAACACCATATATTTT
>TRBV5-1|TRBJ1-2|-|-
CASSFWGDYGYTF
TGCGCCAGCAGCTTTTGGGGAGACTATGGCTACACCTTC
>TRBV4-3|TRBJ2-7|TRBD2|-
CASSPRTSGDYEQYF
TGCGCCAGCAGCCCGAGGACTAGCGGGGACTACGAGCAGTACTTC
>TRBV19|TRBJ1-5|-|-
CASSILGQPPQHF
TGTGCCAGTAGTATCCTGGGACAACCGCCCCAGCATTTT
>TRBV5-1|TRBJ1-1|TRBD1|once
CASSWKTGQGDQGLTFF
TGCGCCAGCAGCTGGAAAACGGGACAGGGAGATCAGGGGTTAACTTTCTTT
>TRBV4-1|TRBJ2-5|TRBD2|few
CASSHRLTSGVGETQYF
TGCGCCAGCAGCCACCGTTTGACTAGCGGGGTTGGGGAGACCCAGTACTTC
>TRBV7-9|TRBJ1-6|TRBD1|few
CASRSRGQGNSPLHF
TGTGCCAGCAGATCCAGGGGGCAGGGGAATTCACCCCTCCACTTT
>TRBV29-1|TRBJ2-5|-|-
CSVEGGVQETQYF
TGCAGCGTTGAAGGGGGAGTACAAGAGACCCAGTACTTC
>TRBV6-5|TRBJ2-1|-|-
CASRRHTPRGNEQFF
TGTGCCAGCAGACGACACACACCCCGGGGAAATGAGCAGTTCTTC
>TRBV6-2/TRBV6-3|TRBJ2-7|-|-
CASSYISGKLHSYEQYF
TGTGCCAGCAGTTATATCTCAGGAAAACTCCACTCCTACGAGCAGTACTTC
>TRBV19|TRBJ1-5|-|-
CASSITSGNQPQHF
TGTGCCAGTAGTATAACCTCGGGCAATCAGCCCCAGCATTTT